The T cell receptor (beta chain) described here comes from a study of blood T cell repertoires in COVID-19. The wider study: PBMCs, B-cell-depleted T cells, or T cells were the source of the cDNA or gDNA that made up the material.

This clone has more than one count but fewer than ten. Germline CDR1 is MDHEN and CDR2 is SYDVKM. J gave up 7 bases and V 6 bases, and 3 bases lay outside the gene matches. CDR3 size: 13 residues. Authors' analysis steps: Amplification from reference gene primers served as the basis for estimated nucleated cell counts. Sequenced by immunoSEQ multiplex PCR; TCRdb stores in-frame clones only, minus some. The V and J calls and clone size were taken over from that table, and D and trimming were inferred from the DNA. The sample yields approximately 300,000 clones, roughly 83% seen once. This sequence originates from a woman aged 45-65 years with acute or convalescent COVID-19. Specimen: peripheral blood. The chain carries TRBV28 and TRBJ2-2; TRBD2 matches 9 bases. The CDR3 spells CASSPAGGGELFF. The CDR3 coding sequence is TGTGCCAGCAGCCCAGCGGGAGGCGGGGAGCTGTTTTTT.